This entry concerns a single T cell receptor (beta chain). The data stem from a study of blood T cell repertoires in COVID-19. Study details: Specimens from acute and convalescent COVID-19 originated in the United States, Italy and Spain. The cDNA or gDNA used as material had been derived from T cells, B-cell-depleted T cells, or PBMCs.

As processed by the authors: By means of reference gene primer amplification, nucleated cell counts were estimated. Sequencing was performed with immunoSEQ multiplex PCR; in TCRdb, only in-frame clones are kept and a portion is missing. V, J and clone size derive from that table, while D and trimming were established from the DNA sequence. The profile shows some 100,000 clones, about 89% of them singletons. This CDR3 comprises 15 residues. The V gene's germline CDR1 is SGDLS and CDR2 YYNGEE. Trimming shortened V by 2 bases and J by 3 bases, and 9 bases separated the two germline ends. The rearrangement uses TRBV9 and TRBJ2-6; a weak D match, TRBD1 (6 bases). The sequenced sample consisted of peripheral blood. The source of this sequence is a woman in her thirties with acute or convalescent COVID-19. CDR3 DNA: TGTGCCAGCAGCGTTTACAGGGATGGGGCCAACGTCCTGACTTTC. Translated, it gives CASSVYRDGANVLTF. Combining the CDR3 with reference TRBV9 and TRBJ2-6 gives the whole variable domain DSGVTQTPKHLITATGQRVTLRCSPRSGDLSVYWYQQSLDQGLQFLIQYYNGEERAKGNILERFSAQQFPDLHSELNLSSLELGDSALYFCASSVYRDGANVLTFGAGSRLTVL.